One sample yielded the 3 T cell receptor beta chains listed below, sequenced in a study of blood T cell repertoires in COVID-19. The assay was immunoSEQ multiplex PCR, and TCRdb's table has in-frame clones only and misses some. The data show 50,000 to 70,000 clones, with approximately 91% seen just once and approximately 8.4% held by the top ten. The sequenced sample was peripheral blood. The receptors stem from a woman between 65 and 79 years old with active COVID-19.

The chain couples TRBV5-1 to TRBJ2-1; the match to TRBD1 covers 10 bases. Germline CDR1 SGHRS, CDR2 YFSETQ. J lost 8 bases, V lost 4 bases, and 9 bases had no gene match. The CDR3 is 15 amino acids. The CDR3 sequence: CASSPGQGLEHEQFF. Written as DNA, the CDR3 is TGCGCCAGCAGCCCGGGACAGGGGCTTGAACATGAGCAGTTCTTC.

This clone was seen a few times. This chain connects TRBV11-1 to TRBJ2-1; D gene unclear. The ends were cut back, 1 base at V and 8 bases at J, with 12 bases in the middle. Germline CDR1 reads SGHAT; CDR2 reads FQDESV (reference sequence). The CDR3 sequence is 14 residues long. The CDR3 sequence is CASSLGLFRHEQFF. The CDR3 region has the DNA TGTGCCAGCAGCTTAGGACTGTTTCGTCATGAGCAGTTCTTC.

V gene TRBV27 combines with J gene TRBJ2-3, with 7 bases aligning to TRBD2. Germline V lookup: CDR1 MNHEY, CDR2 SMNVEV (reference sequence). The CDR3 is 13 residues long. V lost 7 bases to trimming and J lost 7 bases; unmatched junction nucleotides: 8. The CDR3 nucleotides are TGTGCCAGCATCGGGGGAGGGTGGAATACGCAGTATTTT. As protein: CASIGGGWNTQYF.